This is a list of T cell receptor beta chains from one sample in a study of regulatory T cells in long-lasting Graves disease. TCRdb reanalysed the multiplex PCR reads using MiXCR and keeps one entry per CDR3 protein. There are 250,000 to 300,000 distinct CDR3 sequences in the sample; approximately 18% occur only once, and roughly 15% lies in the top ten. These data were also filed under a second study, of T cells in Graves' hyperthyroidism and ophthalmopathy.

This material consisted of peripheral blood mononuclear cells (PBMCs), taken at new diagnosis, from a patient treated with antithyroid drugs. Receptor source: a woman younger than 45 with Graves disease. Each CDR3 is given with its conserved first and last residue. A D gene is named only where the DNA matches it firmly. Not all rows give a size; the values are once, few, many and, for expanded clones, a class.

size	V	J	D	DNA	CDR3
many	TRBV27	TRBJ1-1	.	TGTGCCAGCAGTTTCGTTAAAGGGACGGGGTTGGACACTGAAGCTTTCTTT	CASSFVKGTGLDTEAFF
many	TRBV5-1	TRBJ2-1	TRBD1	TGCGCCAGCAGCTTGGGACAGGGGGCGATCAATGAGCAGTTCTTC	CASSLGQGAINEQFF
.	TRBV12-3/TRBV12-4	TRBJ1-1	TRBD1	TGTGCCAGCAGTACACAGGGGCGGTCTGAAGCTTTCTTT	CASSTQGRSEAFF
many	TRBV4-1	TRBJ1-5	.	TGCGCCAGCAGCCAAGAGGGGTTCAATCAGCCCCAGCATTTT	CASSQEGFNQPQHF
many	TRBV6-1	TRBJ2-7	.	TGTGCCAGCTCGGGGGATGCCACCTACGAGCAGTACTTC	CASSGDATYEQYF
few	TRBV4-1	TRBJ2-1	TRBD1	TGCGCCAGCAGCCAAGATAGGGGGCGTACCTACAATGAGCAGTTCTTC	CASSQDRGRTYNEQFF
many	TRBV20-1	TRBJ2-3	TRBD1	TGCAGAGCAACAGGGGGCGCGGTAGATACGCAGTATTTT	CRATGGAVDTQYF
many	TRBV27	TRBJ1-1	TRBD1	TGTGCCAGCAGTTTACTACAGGGGCCCGCTGGGACCACTGAAGCTTTCTTT	CASSLLQGPAGTTEAFF
many	TRBV29-1	TRBJ2-7	TRBD1	TGCAGCGTTGTGGGACAGGGGTCCTACGAGCAGTACTTC	CSVVGQGSYEQYF
many	TRBV6-2/TRBV6-3	TRBJ2-3	.	TGTGCCAGCAGTGAAGGTCTACCCGGGTGGAGAGTTAGCACAGATACGCAGTATTTT	CASSEGLPGWRVSTDTQYF
many	TRBV27	TRBJ2-3	.	TGTGCCAGCAGTTTATCGGGGGTTTCGCAGTATTTT	CASSLSGVSQYF
many	TRBV3-1	TRBJ2-7	.	TGTGCCAGCAGCCACGGGGTCGAGCAGTACTTC	CASSHGVEQYF
many	TRBV2	TRBJ1-1	.	TGTGCCAGTACAGACAGGAACACTGAAGCTTTCTTT	CASTDRNTEAFF
many	TRBV2	TRBJ2-4	.	TGTGCCAGCAGTGAGAGTACAGCCAAAAACATTCAGTACTTC	CASSESTAKNIQYF
many	TRBV19	TRBJ1-1	.	TGTGCCAGTAACGAGCGCAGGGGCTACACTGAAGCTTTCTTT	CASNERRGYTEAFF
few	TRBV4-1	TRBJ1-2	.	TGCGCCAGCAGCCAAGAGATGGGGGTCCCTCGCCGCTTC	CASSQEMGVPRRF
many	TRBV20-1	TRBJ2-1	.	TGCAGTGCTAGGTCTCACACCAATGAGCAGTTCTTC	CSARSHTNEQFF
.	TRBV4-1	TRBJ1-1	.	TGCGCCAGCAGCTCCCACCTTGAGACGCCCGGAGGACTGTTCTTT	CASSSHLETPGGLFF
many	TRBV20-1	TRBJ1-1	.	TGCAGTGCACGACCGACAGGACCGAGCACTGAAGCTTTCTTT	CSARPTGPSTEAFF
many	TRBV9	TRBJ1-3	.	TGTGCCAGCAGCGTACGCCCCGACTCTGGAAACACCATATATTTT	CASSVRPDSGNTIYF
many	TRBV7-2	TRBJ1-6	.	TGTGCCAGCAGCTTAGCGTCGGCGAATTCACCCCTCCACTTT	CASSLASANSPLHF
many	TRBV6-1	TRBJ2-2	TRBD1	TGTGCCAGCAGATCGGGGCAGGGGGCGCGGACCGGGGAGCTGTTTTTT	CASRSGQGARTGELFF
many	TRBV12-3/TRBV12-4	TRBJ1-5	.	TGTGCCAGCAGTTTGGCGAATAGCAATCAGCCCCAGCATTTT	CASSLANSNQPQHF
.	TRBV20-1	TRBJ2-3	TRBD1	TGCAGTGCTTACGGACAGGGTCACGCAGATACGCAGTATTTT	CSAYGQGHADTQYF
few	TRBV3-1	TRBJ2-3	TRBD1	TGTGCCAGCAGCGATTGGGGAAGCGGACAGGGGTTAGATACGCAGTATTTT	CASSDWGSGQGLDTQYF
many	TRBV27	TRBJ1-1	.	TGTGCCAGCAGTCCAGATGGGTGGAGTGAAGCTTTCTTT	CASSPDGWSEAFF
.	TRBV2	TRBJ1-2	.	TGTGCCAGGGTAAGGGACTATGGCTACACCTTC	CARVRDYGYTF
many	TRBV5-4	TRBJ1-2	.	TGTGCCAGCAGGTATTACAGGGAATACTATGGCTACACCTTC	CASRYYREYYGYTF
many	TRBV3-1	TRBJ1-1	.	TGTGCCAGCAGCCAACAGTACACTGAAGCTTTCTTT	CASSQQYTEAFF
.	TRBV12-5	TRBJ1-5	.	TGTGCTAGTGGTTTGGTTTTTAACAGAGGACCGCCGGCCCAGCATTTT	CASGLVFNRGPPAQHF
.	TRBV2	TRBJ2-3	.	TGTGCCAGCAGTGAACTCATTTTGGATACGCAGTATTTT	CASSELILDTQYF
many	TRBV5-5	TRBJ2-2	.	TGTGCCAGCCGACCGTGGGGACAGAACACCGGGGAGCTGTTTTTT	CASRPWGQNTGELFF
few	TRBV16	TRBJ1-5	TRBD1	TGTGCCAGCAGCCAAACCCTTCGGGACAGGGTTCATCAGCCCCAGCATTTT	CASSQTLRDRVHQPQHF
few	TRBV6-5	TRBJ2-4	.	TGTGCCAGCAGTTACTCGGATTCCGACATTCAGTACTTC	CASSYSDSDIQYF
many	TRBV6-2/TRBV6-3	TRBJ2-2	.	TGTGCCAGCAGTTACTCGATCCCCACCGGGGAGCTGTTTTTT	CASSYSIPTGELFF
.	TRBV24-1	TRBJ2-5	TRBD1	TGTGCCAGCAGTATCAGGGGGCGCGGGGAGACCCAGTACTTC	CASSIRGRGETQYF
.	TRBV5-1	TRBJ2-7	TRBD2	TGCGCCAGCAGCCAACTAGCGGGAGGCTCCCACGAGCAGTACTTC	CASSQLAGGSHEQYF
many	TRBV3-1	TRBJ2-3	TRBD2	TGTGCCAGCAGTGGAGCGGGGGGCCGACCCCCGCAGTATTTT	CASSGAGGRPPQYF
many	TRBV20-1	TRBJ1-1	.	TGCAGCCCAAGGGAGGGACCCACTGAAGCTTTCTTT	CSPREGPTEAFF
many	TRBV28	TRBJ2-1	.	TGTGCCAGCACCCAAGGGGGATACTACAATGAGCAGTTCTTC	CASTQGGYYNEQFF
few	TRBV5-6	TRBJ1-3	.	TGTGCCAGCAGCTTGGGATCCTCGAGCGACACCATATATTTT	CASSLGSSSDTIYF
many	TRBV10-2	TRBJ1-1	.	TGCGCCAGCGGGGGCACTGAAGCTTTCTTT	CASGGTEAFF
many	TRBV20-1	TRBJ1-1	.	TGCAGTGCGAGGGACCTACTAGAGTACACTGAAGCTTTCTTT	CSARDLLEYTEAFF
many	TRBV20-1	TRBJ2-1	TRBD1	TGCAGTGCTAGAGAACAGGGGGTTGACAATGAGCAGTTCTTC	CSAREQGVDNEQFF
many	TRBV3-1	TRBJ1-3	TRBD1	TGTGCCAGCAGCCCGGGACAGGGGGTAATCTCTGGAAACACCATATATTTT	CASSPGQGVISGNTIYF
.	TRBV7-8	TRBJ1-3	.	TGTGCCAGCAGCTTTGGGTACGGGGGAAACACCATATATTTT	CASSFGYGGNTIYF
many	TRBV5-1	TRBJ2-7	.	TGCGCCAGCAGCTTGGAGATCTCCTACGAGCAGTACTTC	CASSLEISYEQYF
few	TRBV19	TRBJ2-3	.	TGTGCCAGTAGAAGATTTAGCAGCGGTGAGGGAACAGATACGCAGTATTTT	CASRRFSSGEGTDTQYF
many	TRBV3-1	TRBJ1-2	.	TGTGCCAGCAGCCAAGACCGGGGGTCGTCCGGCTACACCTTC	CASSQDRGSSGYTF
.	TRBV29-1	TRBJ1-6	TRBD1	TGCAGCGTCCGGGACAGTCAGGCCCTCCACTTT	CSVRDSQALHF
many	TRBV20-1	TRBJ2-3	TRBD2	TGCAGTGCAGGGCCCGGGGGGGCCCACTCTAGCACAGATACGCAGTATTTT	CSAGPGGAHSSTDTQYF
many	TRBV20-1	TRBJ2-3	TRBD1	TGCAGTGCGGGGGACAGGTGGGCAGATACGCAGTATTTT	CSAGDRWADTQYF
many	TRBV29-1	TRBJ2-3	.	TGCAGCGTTGCTCAGTCGAGCGGAGGCACAGATACGCAGTATTTT	CSVAQSSGGTDTQYF
many	TRBV7-2	TRBJ1-1	.	TGTGCCAGCAGCTTAGGATGGGGCACTGATGAAGCTTTCTTT	CASSLGWGTDEAFF
many	TRBV20-1	TRBJ1-3	TRBD1	TGCAGTGCTAGTCTGGGACAGGGGTCAGGAAACACCATATATTTT	CSASLGQGSGNTIYF
many	TRBV2	TRBJ2-2	.	TGTGCCAGCATGGACAGGAACACCGGGGAGCTGTTTTTT	CASMDRNTGELFF
many	TRBV20-1	TRBJ1-1	.	TGCAGTGTTAAGATCTGGACACTAATGAACACTGAAGCTTTCTTT	CSVKIWTLMNTEAFF
.	TRBV20-1	TRBJ2-1	TRBD2	TGCAGTGCGGGTAGCGGGGGCCTTACCTCCTACAATGAGCAGTTCTTC	CSAGSGGLTSYNEQFF